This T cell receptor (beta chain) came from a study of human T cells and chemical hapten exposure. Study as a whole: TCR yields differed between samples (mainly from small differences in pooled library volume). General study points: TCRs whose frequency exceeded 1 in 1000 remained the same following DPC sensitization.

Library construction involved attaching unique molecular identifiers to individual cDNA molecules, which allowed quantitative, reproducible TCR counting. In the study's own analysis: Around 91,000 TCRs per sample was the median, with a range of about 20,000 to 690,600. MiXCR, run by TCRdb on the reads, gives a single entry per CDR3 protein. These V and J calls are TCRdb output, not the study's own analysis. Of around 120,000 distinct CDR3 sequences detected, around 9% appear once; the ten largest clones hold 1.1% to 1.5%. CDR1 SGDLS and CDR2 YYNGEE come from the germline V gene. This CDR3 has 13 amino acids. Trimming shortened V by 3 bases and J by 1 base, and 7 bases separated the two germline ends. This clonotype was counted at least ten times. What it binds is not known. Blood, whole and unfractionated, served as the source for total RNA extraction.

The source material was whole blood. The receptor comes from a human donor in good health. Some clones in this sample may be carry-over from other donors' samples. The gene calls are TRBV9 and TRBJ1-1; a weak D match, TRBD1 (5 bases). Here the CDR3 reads CASSGQPNTEAFF. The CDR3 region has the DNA TGTGCCAGCAGCGGACAGCCGAACACTGAAGCTTTCTTT.